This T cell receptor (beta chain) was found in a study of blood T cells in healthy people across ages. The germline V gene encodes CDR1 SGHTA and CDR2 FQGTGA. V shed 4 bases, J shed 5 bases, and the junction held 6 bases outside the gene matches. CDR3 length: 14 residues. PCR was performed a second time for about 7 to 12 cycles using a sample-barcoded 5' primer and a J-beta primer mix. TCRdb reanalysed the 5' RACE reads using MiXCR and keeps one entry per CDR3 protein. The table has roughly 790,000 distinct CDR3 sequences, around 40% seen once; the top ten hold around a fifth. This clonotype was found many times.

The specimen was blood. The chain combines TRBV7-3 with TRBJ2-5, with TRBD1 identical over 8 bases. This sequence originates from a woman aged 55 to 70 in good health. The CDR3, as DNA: TGTGCCAGCAGCTACCAGGGGGCGTATGAGACCCAGTACTTC. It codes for CASSYQGAYETQYF.